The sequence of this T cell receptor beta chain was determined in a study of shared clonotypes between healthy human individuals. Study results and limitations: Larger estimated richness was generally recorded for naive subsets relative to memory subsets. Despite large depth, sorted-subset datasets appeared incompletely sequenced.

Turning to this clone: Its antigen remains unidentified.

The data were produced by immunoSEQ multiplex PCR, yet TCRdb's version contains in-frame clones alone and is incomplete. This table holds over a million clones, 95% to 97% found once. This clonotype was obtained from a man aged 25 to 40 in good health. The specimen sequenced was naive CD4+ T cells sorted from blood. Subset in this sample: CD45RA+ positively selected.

The CDR3 DNA follows: TGTGCCAGCAGTACAGGGGTAATAGCGGGAGGACCGGAGACCCAGTACTTC. It is translated as CASSTGVIAGGPETQYF. The genes are TRBV7-9 and TRBJ2-5; TRBD2 aligns across 10 bases. V shed 6 bases and J 5 bases; nucleotides not matched to a gene: 15. Germline V lookup: CDR1 SEHNR, CDR2 FQNEAQ (reference sequence). There are 17 residues in the CDR3. Using reference TRBV7-9 and TRBJ2-5 for the parts outside the CDR3, the full variable domain is DTGVSQNPRHKITKRGQNVTFRCDPISEHNRLYWYRQTLGQGPEFLTYFQNEAQLEKSRLLSDRFSAERPKGSFSTLEIQRTEQGDSAMYLCASSTGVIAGGPETQYFGPGTRLLVL.